The rows below give T cell receptor beta chains drawn from one sample of a study of T cell repertoires in cytomegalovirus infection. The antigens these receptors bind are not known. TCRdb reprocessed the reads with MiXCR, giving one entry per CDR3 protein. The table includes 600,000 to 700,000 distinct CDR3 sequences, 33% detected once. This material consisted of cultured PBMCs, taken from culture after CMV antigen stimulation. The receptors were sampled from a human donor in good health (CMV status not recorded). Some clones in this sample may be carry-over from other donors' samples. Both conserved end residues are part of each CDR3. Fields, in order: D gene, J gene, V gene, clone size, CDR3 DNA, CDR3 protein. D genes are given only for firm matches. Expanded clones are given a class, and other clones once, few, many or no size at all.

NA	TRBJ2-5	TRBV7-6	NA	TGTGCCAGCAGCCCGATCCGGGCTCAAGAGACCCAGTACTTC	CASSPIRAQETQYF
NA	TRBJ2-7	TRBV7-2	few	TGTGCCAGCAGCTCACTTCCTAGTCCGCGGTTACACGAGCAGTACTTC	CASSSLPSPRLHEQYF
NA	TRBJ1-1	TRBV2	once	TGTGCCAGCAGGGGGGGGGACGGAGACACTGAAGCTTTCTTT	CASRGGDGDTEAFF
TRBD2	TRBJ2-3	TRBV9	NA	TGTGCCAGCAGCTTGGGGGGACTAGCGACCAGCACAGATACGCAGTATTTT	CASSLGGLATSTDTQYF
TRBD2	TRBJ2-1	TRBV18	NA	TGTGCCAGCTCACCCGGGACTAGCGGGATTGGGGAGCAGTTCTTC	CASSPGTSGIGEQFF
TRBD1	TRBJ2-7	TRBV24-1	few	TGTGCCACCGGACCGGGACAGTCCTACGAGCAGTACTTC	CATGPGQSYEQYF
NA	TRBJ1-4	TRBV2	many	TGTGCCAGCAGGAGGGGGACGAACGAAAAACTGTTTTTT	CASRRGTNEKLFF
TRBD2	TRBJ2-7	TRBV7-2	many	TGTGCCAGCAGTCCTAGCGGGGGAGCGTTCTACGAGCAGTACTTC	CASSPSGGAFYEQYF
NA	TRBJ1-3	TRBV2	few	TGTGCCAGCGGATGGGGACAACCCGGCTCTGGAAACACCATATATTTT	CASGWGQPGSGNTIYF
TRBD1	TRBJ2-7	TRBV6-1	many	TGTGCCAGCAGTTCCCGACAGGGGACCTACGAGCAGTACTTC	CASSSRQGTYEQYF
NA	TRBJ2-5	TRBV4-1	NA	TGCGCCAGCAGCCAAGATGGCCGAGAGGAGACCCAGTACTTC	CASSQDGREETQYF
NA	TRBJ1-6	TRBV27	NA	TGTGCCAGCAGTTTACGGCAGGGAATAGGATCCTATAATTCACCCCTCCACTTT	CASSLRQGIGSYNSPLHF
NA	TRBJ2-7	TRBV7-2	few	TGTGCCATTCATGGGGGGAACGAGCAGTACTTC	CAIHGGNEQYF
NA	TRBJ1-3	TRBV5-1	NA	TGCGCCAGCAGCTTGGCAGGGGAGGGATCTGGAAACACCATATATTTT	CASSLAGEGSGNTIYF
TRBD1	TRBJ1-2	TRBV7-9	NA	TGTGCCAGCAGCATTGGACAGGGGATGGATGGCTACGCCTTC	CASSIGQGMDGYAF
NA	TRBJ2-7	TRBV7-9	few	TGTGCCAGCAGCTTAGACGCGGAAGAGCAGTACTTC	CASSLDAEEQYF
TRBD2	TRBJ2-3	TRBV7-9	few	TGTGCCAGCAGCTCCAAACGGCGACTAGCGGTTGGGGATACGCAGTATTTT	CASSSKRRLAVGDTQYF
TRBD2	TRBJ2-5	TRBV20-1	NA	TGCAGTGCTCCCAACCCCCTAGCGGGGGGCTCACAAGAGACCCAGTACTTC	CSAPNPLAGGSQETQYF
NA	TRBJ2-6	TRBV19	few	TGTGCCAGTAGTCAGACCGGAATCTCTGGGGCCAACGTCCTGACTTTC	CASSQTGISGANVLTF
NA	TRBJ1-2	TRBV6-1	NA	TGTGCCAGCAGTGTTTGGAAAGCTAACTATGGCTACACCTTC	CASSVWKANYGYTF
TRBD1	TRBJ1-2	TRBV28	few	TGTGCCAGCAGGCCGACCTTCCGGGACAGCAACAGTAACTATGGCTACACCTTC	CASRPTFRDSNSNYGYTF
NA	TRBJ2-5	TRBV10-3	NA	TGTGCCTCCCACGGGGTGGGGGAGACCCAGTACTTC	CASHGVGETQYF
TRBD1	TRBJ2-7	TRBV15	NA	TGTGCCACCAGCGACGGACAGGGGGTTACCTACGAGCAGTACTTC	CATSDGQGVTYEQYF
TRBD1	TRBJ1-4	TRBV5-1	NA	TGCGCCAGCAGCGGTGACAGGGGGGCAACTAATGAAAAACTGTTTTTT	CASSGDRGATNEKLFF
NA	TRBJ1-2	TRBV2	NA	TGTGCCAGCAGTGAAGGGAGGGTGGGGGATTTTTCTCCCTATGGCTACACCTTC	CASSEGRVGDFSPYGYTF
NA	TRBJ1-2	TRBV27	NA	TGTGCCAGCAGTTACCGGCAGGTCCCCTTTGGAGGCTACACCTTC	CASSYRQVPFGGYTF
NA	TRBJ1-4	TRBV20-1	NA	TGCAGTGCTAGAGATCGCTCCGGTAGTAATGAAAAACTGTTTTTT	CSARDRSGSNEKLFF
TRBD1	TRBJ2-1	TRBV6-2/TRBV6-3	NA	TGTGCCAGCAGTTCCCACAGGGGGCCCTCCTACAATGAGCAGTTCTTC	CASSSHRGPSYNEQFF
TRBD2	TRBJ2-7	TRBV6-2/TRBV6-3	NA	TGTGCCAGCAGTCCCCGATCTGCCGGGACTAGACAGAGCGAGCAGTACTTC	CASSPRSAGTRQSEQYF
NA	TRBJ1-5	TRBV12-3/TRBV12-4	few	TGTGCCAGCAGTTTTACTGTGGGTCAGCCCCAGCATTTT	CASSFTVGQPQHF
NA	TRBJ2-5	TRBV28	NA	TGTGCCAGCAGTTTTCGGTGGGGGGGCCGCCGGGAGACCCAGTACTTC	CASSFRWGGRRETQYF
NA	TRBJ2-1	TRBV7-7	NA	TGTGCCAGCAGCTTTGTCTCGGAGTTCTTC	CASSFVSEFF
TRBD2	TRBJ2-1	TRBV18	NA	TGTGCCAGCTCACCTGCTAGCGGGAGGGCAGCCTACAATGAGCAGTTCTTC	CASSPASGRAAYNEQFF
NA	TRBJ1-1	TRBV5-6	few	TGTGCCAGCACCGACGGGGGGCACACTGAAGCTTTCTTT	CASTDGGHTEAFF
TRBD2	TRBJ2-5	TRBV7-9	NA	TGTGCCAGCAGCTCCGGGACTAGCGGAATGCTACAAGAGACCCAGTACTTC	CASSSGTSGMLQETQYF
NA	TRBJ2-3	TRBV24-1	NA	TGTGCCACCAGTGAGCTTGGGGCAGATACGCAGTATTTT	CATSELGADTQYF
TRBD1	TRBJ1-5	TRBV28	NA	TGTGCCAGCACTTTGACAGGGGGCGGCAATCAGCCCCAGCATTTT	CASTLTGGGNQPQHF
NA	TRBJ2-3	TRBV28	NA	TGTGCCAGCAGTTCCCCCGTCGGGCCCGCCGCTAGCACAGATACGCAGTATTTT	CASSSPVGPAASTDTQYF
NA	TRBJ1-1	TRBV7-2	many	TGTGCCAGCAGCTTAAGGCGGACTGAAGCTTTCTTT	CASSLRRTEAFF
NA	TRBJ2-1	TRBV12-3/TRBV12-4	NA	TGTGCCAGCAGTCCGACTCGGCGGCACAATGAGCAGTTCTTC	CASSPTRRHNEQFF
NA	TRBJ2-1	TRBV11-2	NA	TGTGCCAGCAGCCCAGGACCGGGCCTTGAGCAGTTCTTC	CASSPGPGLEQFF
TRBD1	TRBJ2-2	TRBV12-5	NA	TGTGCTAGTGGTTTGACGGAGGGACAGGGGGCGACCGGGGAGCTGTTTTTT	CASGLTEGQGATGELFF
NA	TRBJ2-3	TRBV12-3/TRBV12-4	few	TGTGCGACGAGTCTTGCCGGTTTTGTAGCGAATTTCGCAGATACGCAGTATTTT	CATSLAGFVANFADTQYF
TRBD2	TRBJ2-7	TRBV11-2	NA	TGTGCCAGCAGCTTAGCGGGACTAGCGGGCTACTCCTACGAGCAGTACTTC	CASSLAGLAGYSYEQYF
NA	TRBJ2-3	TRBV20-1	few	TGCAGTGCTAGTATAAGGGCCTACGGCACAGATACGCAGTATTTT	CSASIRAYGTDTQYF
NA	TRBJ2-2	TRBV5-4	few	TGTGCCAGCAGCTTGGGGCAAGCATACGACGGGGAGCTGTTTTTT	CASSLGQAYDGELFF
NA	TRBJ1-3	TRBV7-8	NA	TGTGCCAGCAGCTTAGAGCGCATCCCGAACTCTGGAAACACCATATATTTT	CASSLERIPNSGNTIYF
NA	TRBJ2-5	TRBV2	once	TGTGCCAGCACATCGGAAGAGACCCAGTACTTC	CASTSEETQYF
NA	TRBJ2-7	TRBV11-2	NA	TGTGCCAGCAGCCTTGCCCCCCGGGGCTACGAGCAGTACTTC	CASSLAPRGYEQYF
TRBD1	TRBJ2-1	TRBV7-2	few	TGTGCCAGCAGCTGGACCGGGACAGGGTGGATGGGAGACAATGAGCAGTTCTTC	CASSWTGTGWMGDNEQFF
NA	TRBJ2-2	TRBV12-3/TRBV12-4	once	TGTGCCAGCAGTTTGGAAGGGGGTATGGCCGGGGAGCTGTTTTTT	CASSLEGGMAGELFF
NA	TRBJ1-3	TRBV5-4	NA	TGTGCCAGCAGCGAAGGGGTAGCCTCTGGAAACACCATATATTTT	CASSEGVASGNTIYF
NA	TRBJ2-7	TRBV7-2	few	TGTGCCAGCAGCTTAGAGCGCGCCGGGTTATCCTACGAGCAGTACTTC	CASSLERAGLSYEQYF
TRBD2	TRBJ2-1	TRBV12-3/TRBV12-4	NA	TGTGCCAGCACCTTAATAGCGGGGGGGCCTAATGAGCAGTTCTTC	CASTLIAGGPNEQFF
TRBD2	TRBJ2-7	TRBV6-8	NA	TGTGCCAGCACCCAAGGGAGGGGAGGGTACGAGCAGTACTTC	CASTQGRGGYEQYF